These T cell receptor beta chains were read from a single sample in a study of human T cells and chemical hapten exposure. Each CDR3 protein gets one entry after TCRdb re-called the RACE reads with MiXCR. The sample lists 85,000 or so distinct CDR3 sequences, more than 9% seen once, with around 1.5% in the top ten. Source: whole blood, taken in connection with sensitization to the hapten diphenylcyclopropenone (DPC). The receptors derive from a man younger than 35 with alopecia areata. Some clones in this sample may be carry-over from other donors' samples. CDR3s include the opening cysteine and the closing phenylalanine or tryptophan. Fields, in order: clone size, D gene, V gene, CDR3 protein. The D gene is left open where the match is weak. A clone size is listed for some rows: how often the clone was seen (once, few, many), or a class if it is expanded.

few	TRBD2	TRBV6-2/TRBV6-3	CASSNSGVGQYF
.	.	TRBV20-1	CSAEGLGSYEQYF
.	.	TRBV9	CASSVDSGDYNEQFF
.	.	TRBV7-9	CASSPARQNTEAFF
.	.	TRBV5-5	CASSLGVETQYF
.	.	TRBV9	CASSPNVGELFF
.	.	TRBV6-2/TRBV6-3	CASSDRSTGGTDAFF
.	.	TRBV5-1	CASSSGQRYGYTF
few	.	TRBV23-1	CASSQQGNSTDTQYF
.	TRBD1	TRBV7-3	CASSVSRDRDYEQYF
few	.	TRBV11-2	CASSSLTQGRRETQYF
few	.	TRBV6-4	CASSDSPGSPLHF
many	.	TRBV4-3	CASSHTSTAYEQYF
many	.	TRBV4-3	CASSQVLTGGSHGYTF
few	TRBD2	TRBV4-1	CASSQGAGGWYNEQFF
few	.	TRBV5-4	CASSSAPVNEQFF
.	TRBD1	TRBV18	CASSPLPGQGTDTQYF
many	.	TRBV12-3/TRBV12-4	CASSLSGKIPEAFF
.	.	TRBV4-3	CASSHHGTLQETQYF
many	.	TRBV7-9	CASSLRGSNEQFF
.	.	TRBV6-1	CASKERYRNTGELFF
.	TRBD2	TRBV4-1	CASSPASGGRGPYEQYF
few	TRBD1	TRBV9	CASSGTTGTGEEKLFF
few	.	TRBV3-1	CASSPNPYNEQFF
many	.	TRBV6-2/TRBV6-3	CASSYSGRMIEAFF
few	.	TRBV28	CASSFGHPSGYTF
.	.	TRBV9	CASSVAAQENSYEQYF
many	.	TRBV5-6	CASSLRGYSNQPQHF
.	.	TRBV12-3/TRBV12-4	CASSFGGQGTDTQYF
.	.	TRBV9	CASSDQAPGFHTEAFF
.	TRBD1	TRBV19	CASSRQGRSERGSNQPQHF
few	.	TRBV5-1	CASSLYHGEETQYF
.	.	TRBV10-3	CAISSDSNYEQYF
few	.	TRBV20-1	CSARDRTMIEKLFF
.	.	TRBV6-5	CASSPTLGSYGYTF
few	.	TRBV7-6	CASSRFDNYQETQYF